The present T cell receptor beta chain was sequenced within a study of blood T cell repertoires in COVID-19. About the study: Whether acute or convalescent, the COVID-19 samples came from the United States, Italy and Spain.

CDR1 and CDR2 from the germline V gene are SEHNR and FQNEAQ (reference sequence). V gave up 0 bases and J gave up 2 bases, with 10 bases separating them. This CDR3 is built from 15 residues. Only one count was recorded for this clone. The data were produced by immunoSEQ multiplex PCR, yet TCRdb's version contains in-frame clones alone and is incomplete. This sample carries approximately 100,000 clones, roughly 85% of them seen once, and the ten largest clones take 35% to 45%. This chain uses TRBV7-9 with TRBJ2-5, with D possibly TRBD2 on 6 matching bases. The TCR originated in a man older than 75 with acute or convalescent COVID-19. Sequencing was done on a sample of peripheral blood. The CDR3 loop reads CASSLASGTQETQYF. CDR3 sequence (DNA): TGTGCCAGCAGCTTAGCTAGCGGAACTCAAGAGACCCAGTACTTC.